What follows is one T cell receptor beta chain and its context. Distinct nucleotide sequences in the sample also encode this CDR3. Germline V lookup: CDR1 DFQATT, CDR2 SNEGSKA (reference sequence). The CDR3 extends over 11 amino acids. Trimming took off 2 bases at V and 1 base at J, with 3 bases between the two ends. Repertoires were generated with immunoSEQ multiplex PCR, while TCRdb's copy carries only in-frame clones and drops some. Of about 280,000 clones listed, more than 80% are singletons. Recruitment covered about two dozen US areas and drew participants whose ages spanned about 18 to 89 years. The sample is drawn from a study of blood T cell repertoires in COVID-19.

The source material was PBMCs or T cells enriched from blood (not recorded which). The rearrangement uses TRBV20-1 and TRBJ2-7; D gene uncertain. This clonotype originated in a woman in her 30s with acute COVID-19. CDR3 protein: CSARPSYEQYF. The DNA for the CDR3 is TGCAGTGCTAGACCATCCTACGAGCAGTACTTC.